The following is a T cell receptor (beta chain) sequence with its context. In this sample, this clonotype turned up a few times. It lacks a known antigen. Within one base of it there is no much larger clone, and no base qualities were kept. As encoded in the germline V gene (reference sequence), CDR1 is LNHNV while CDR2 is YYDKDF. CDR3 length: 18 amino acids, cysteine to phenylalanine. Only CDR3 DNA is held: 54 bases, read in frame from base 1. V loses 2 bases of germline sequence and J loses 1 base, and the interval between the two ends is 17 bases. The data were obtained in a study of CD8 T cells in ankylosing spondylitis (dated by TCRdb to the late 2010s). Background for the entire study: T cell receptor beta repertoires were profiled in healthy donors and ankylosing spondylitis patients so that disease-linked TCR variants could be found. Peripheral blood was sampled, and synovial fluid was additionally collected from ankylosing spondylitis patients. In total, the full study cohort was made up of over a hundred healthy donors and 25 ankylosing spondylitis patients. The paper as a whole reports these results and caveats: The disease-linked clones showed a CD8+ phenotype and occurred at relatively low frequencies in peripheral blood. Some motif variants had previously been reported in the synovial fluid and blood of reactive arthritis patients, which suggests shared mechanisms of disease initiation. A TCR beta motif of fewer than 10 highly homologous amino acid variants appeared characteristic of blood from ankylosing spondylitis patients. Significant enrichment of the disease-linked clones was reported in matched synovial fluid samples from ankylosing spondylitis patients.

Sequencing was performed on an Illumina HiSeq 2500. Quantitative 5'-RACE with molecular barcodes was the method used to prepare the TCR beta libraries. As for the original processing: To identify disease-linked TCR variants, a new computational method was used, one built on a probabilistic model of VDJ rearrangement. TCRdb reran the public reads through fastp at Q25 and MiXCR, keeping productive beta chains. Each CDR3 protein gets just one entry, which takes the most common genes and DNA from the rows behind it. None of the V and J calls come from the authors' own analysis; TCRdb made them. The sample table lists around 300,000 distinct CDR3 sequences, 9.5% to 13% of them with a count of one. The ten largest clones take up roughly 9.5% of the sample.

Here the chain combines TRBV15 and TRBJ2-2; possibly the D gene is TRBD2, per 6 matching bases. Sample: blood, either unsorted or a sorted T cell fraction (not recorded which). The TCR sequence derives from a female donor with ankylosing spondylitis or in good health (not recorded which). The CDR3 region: CATSRLPFLGGNTGELFF. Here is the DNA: TGTGCCACCAGCAGACTACCTTTCCTGGGGGGGAACACCGGGGAGCTGTTTTTT.